The 30 T cell receptor beta chains presented below share a single source sample, sequenced in a study of radiotherapy plus CTLA-4 blockade in lung cancer. Assay used: immunoSEQ multiplex PCR; TCRdb lists only in-frame clones, some missing. The data contain roughly 120,000 clones, roughly 80% of them seen just once; the ten biggest clones take up roughly 5.3%. The sample consisted of peripheral blood, taken from a patient treated with radiotherapy plus ipilimumab. The receptors here all came from a human donor with non-small cell lung cancer who had a partial response to radiotherapy plus ipilimumab.

The sample holds one count of this clone. The rearrangement joins TRBV2 to TRBJ1-1; perhaps TRBD1 as D (5 bases). V lost 6 bases to trimming and J lost 0 bases, with 14 bases between them. The length of the CDR3 is 15 residues. Germline-derived CDR1 and CDR2 are SNHLY and FYNNEI. The CDR3 nucleotides are TGTGCCAGCAGACCGACAGTTTTCATGAACACTGAAGCTTTCTTT. Protein: CASRPTVFMNTEAFF.

V and J are TRBV7-2 and TRBJ2-2; a weak D match, TRBD2 (6 bases). Trimming cost V 1 base and J 1 base, with 16 bases left between them. Germline lookup yields CDR1 SGHTA and CDR2 FQGNSA. The CDR3 loop spans 18 amino acids. DNA of the CDR3: TGTGCCAGCAGCTTAGTTGCGGGGTCTTCCCTGAACACCGGGGAGCTGTTTTTT. It codes for CASSLVAGSSLNTGELFF. Complete variable domain (other parts from reference TRBV7-2 and TRBJ2-2): GAGVSQSPSNKVTEKGKDVELRCDPISGHTALYWYRQSLGQGLEFLIYFQGNSAPDKSGLPSDRFSAERTGGSVSTLTIQRTQQEDSAVYLCASSLVAGSSLNTGELFFGEGSRLTVL.

This clone was observed a few times. The chain is built from TRBV5-6 and TRBJ2-2; 7 bases match TRBD1. This CDR3 region has 15 residues. Per germline, CDR1 SGHDT and CDR2 YYEEEE. V lost 4 bases to trimming and J lost 4 bases; unmatched junction nucleotides: 7. The CDR3 sequence: CASSILDRSTGELFF. Written as DNA, the CDR3 is TGTGCCAGCAGCATCCTGGACAGGTCCACCGGGGAGCTGTTTTTT.

The chain recombines TRBV10-3 with TRBJ2-1; no clear D gene. V gave up 3 bases and J gave up 7 bases, with 16 bases separating them. The CDR3 covers 15 residues. Germline values: CDR1 ENHRY, CDR2 SYGVKD. The CDR3 here is CAISDEADVGNEQFF. The CDR3, as DNA: TGTGCCATCAGTGATGAGGCCGATGTTGGGAATGAGCAGTTCTTC.

J is TRBJ2-2 and V is TRBV5-1; possibly TRBD1 for D (5 bases). CDR1 SGHRS and CDR2 YFSETQ come from the germline V gene. V lost 5 bases and J lost 0, with 14 bases in between. This CDR3 region has 16 residues. The CDR3 loop is CASSSPQGANTGELFF. CDR3 coding DNA: TGCGCCAGCAGTAGCCCGCAGGGCGCGAACACCGGGGAGCTGTTTTTT.

This clone was counted a few times. The chain links TRBV30 to TRBJ1-5; 7 bases are a match to TRBD1. Germline V gene sequence: CDR1 GTSNPN, CDR2 SVGIG (reference sequence). V lost 0 bases and J lost 0; bases outside the gene matches: 5. CDR3 length: 16 amino acids. For the CDR3, the DNA is TGTGCCTGGAGTGTACAGGGGAGAGATAGCAATCAGCCCCAGCATTTT. As protein: CAWSVQGRDSNQPQHF.

In nucleotides, the CDR3 is TGTGCCAGCTCACCTAGCAGGGACTCTGGGGCCAACGTCCTGACTTTC. It specifies CASSPSRDSGANVLTF. The chain has TRBV18 and TRBJ2-6; possibly TRBD1 for D (5 bases). The germline CDR1 and CDR2 sequences are KGHSH and LQKENI. V was pared by 3 bases and J by 0 bases, with 9 bases between. This CDR3 has 16 residues.

CDR3 in DNA: TGTGCCAGCAGCTCCGGGACAGGGCGTAGGGAGCAGTACTTC. This encodes CASSSGTGRREQYF. This chain uses TRBV9 with TRBJ2-7, with 9 bases aligning to TRBD1. Germline assignment: CDR1 SGDLS and CDR2 YYNGEE. This CDR3 has 14 amino acids. V shed 4 bases and J 7 bases; nucleotides not matched to a gene: 9.

The chain recombines TRBV2 with TRBJ2-4; D might be TRBD2 (6 bases). The CDR3 runs to 13 residues. CDR1 SNHLY and CDR2 FYNNEI come from the germline V gene. The V gene lost 6 bases and the J gene lost 9 bases, with 15 bases spanning the gap. CDR3 in amino acids: CASRPSGVGIQYF. The CDR3 DNA follows: TGTGCCAGCAGGCCGTCGGGGGTGGGCATTCAGTACTTC.

The chain joins TRBV5-5 to TRBJ1-1; 8 positions agree with TRBD1. The CDR3 contains 14 residues. Germline loops: CDR1 SGHKS, CDR2 YYEKEE (reference sequence). V was pared by 4 bases and J by 4 bases, with 6 bases of the junction left unmatched. The CDR3 loop reads CASSLRTGPTEAFF. The CDR3 DNA is TGTGCCAGCAGCCTTCGGACAGGGCCCACTGAAGCTTTCTTT.

The chain employs TRBV30 and TRBJ1-2; tentatively, D is TRBD1 (5 bases). Germline V gives CDR1 GTSNPN, CDR2 SVGIG (reference sequence). CDR3 length: 13 residues. Trimming shortened V by 4 bases and J by 8 bases, and 17 bases separated the two germline ends. Written as DNA, the CDR3 is TGTGCCTGGACGCGGGGAGCCGGGGACGGCTACACCTTC. Its protein product is CAWTRGAGDGYTF.

This clone has a single count. J is TRBJ2-3 and V is TRBV18; unclear D gene. This CDR3 region has 15 residues. CDR1 and CDR2 (germline): KGHSH, LQKENI. V lost 3 bases and J lost 0, with 10 bases in between. CDR3 protein: CASSPTPASTDTQYF. DNA of the CDR3: TGTGCCAGCTCACCGACACCAGCCAGCACAGATACGCAGTATTTT.

The chain is built from TRBV5-1 and TRBJ1-4; D gene uncertain. Trimming left V 5 bases short and J 8 bases short, with 19 bases between. The CDR3 length is 15 residues. Germline CDR1 is SGHRS and CDR2 is YFSETQ. DNA for the CDR3: TGCGCCAGCAGACGGACGGGCGGAGGAGAGGAAAAACTGTTTTTT. Its protein is CASRRTGGGEEKLFF.

The CDR3 sequence: CAGESGTSGSRGYNEQFF. The CDR3 DNA is TGTGCCGGTGAATCAGGGACTAGCGGGAGTAGGGGCTACAATGAGCAGTTCTTC. The rearrangement joins TRBV5-8 to TRBJ2-1, with 14 positions matching TRBD2. The ends lost 10 bases at V and 3 bases at J; junction bases unmatched: 15. The CDR3 loop spans 18 amino acids. Germline V CDR1 and CDR2: SGHTS, YDEGEE. Filled out from reference TRBV5-8 and TRBJ2-1, the complete variable domain reads EAGVTQSPTHLIKTRGQQATLRCSPISGHTSVYWYQQALGLGLQFLLWYDEGEERNRGNFPPRFSGRQFPNYSSELNVNALELEDSALYLCAGESGTSGSRGYNEQFFGPGTRLTVL.

This clone was seen a few times. The chain joins TRBV7-9 to TRBJ1-1; 7 bases fit TRBD1. V was clipped by 6 bases and J by 1 base; unmatched bases: 8. CDR3 length equals 15 residues. Germline CDR1 and CDR2: SEHNR and FQNEAQ (reference sequence). This CDR3 is CASRYQGTENTEAFF. The CDR3, as DNA: TGTGCCAGCAGGTACCAAGGGACAGAGAACACTGAAGCTTTCTTT. Full variable domain (rest looked up from reference TRBV7-9 and TRBJ1-1): DTGVSQNPRHKITKRGQNVTFRCDPISEHNRLYWYRQTLGQGPEFLTYFQNEAQLEKSRLLSDRFSAERPKGSFSTLEIQRTEQGDSAMYLCASRYQGTENTEAFFGQGTRLTVV.

The CDR3 sequence is CASSLISGPDTGELFF. The CDR3, as DNA: TGTGCCAGCAGCTTAATATCTGGGCCCGACACCGGGGAGCTGTTTTTT. V and J are TRBV7-6 and TRBJ2-2; D gene uncertain. The CDR3 totals 16 residues. V gave up 2 bases and J gave up 3 bases, with 13 bases separating them. Germline V gene sequence: CDR1 SGHVS, CDR2 FNYEAQ.

This clone has a count of ten or more. The chain recombines TRBV2 with TRBJ2-5; 15 nucleotides line up with TRBD2. The V gene end was trimmed by 4 bases and the J gene end by 2 bases; junction bases not matched to a gene: 8. The CDR3 loop spans 18 amino acids. Germline V gene data show CDR1 as SNHLY and CDR2 as FYNNEI. In DNA, the CDR3 is TGTGCCAGCAGTGCGAGTCTAGGACTAGCGGGAGGGCAAGAGACCCAGTACTTC. It yields the protein CASSASLGLAGGQETQYF.

The V call is TRBV19, the J call TRBJ2-3; D may be TRBD2 (6 bases). V was trimmed by 7 bases and J by 7 bases, leaving 21 bases between them. Germline loops: CDR1 LNHDA, CDR2 SQIVND (reference sequence). The CDR3 spans 15 residues. In DNA form, the CDR3 reads TGTGCCAGTAAATCCCAATCGGGGACTGGAAATACGCAGTATTTT. Its translation: CASKSQSGTGNTQYF.

The rearrangement joins TRBV5-6 to TRBJ1-6; 12 bases align to TRBD1. The CDR3 contains 15 residues. CDR1 SGHDT and CDR2 YYEEEE come from the germline V gene. V was clipped by 4 bases and J by 10 bases; unmatched bases: 6. The CDR3 sequence is CASSIRDRGHSPLHF. The CDR3 nucleotides are TGTGCCAGCAGCATCCGGGACAGGGGGCACTCACCCCTCCACTTT. Full variable domain (missing parts from reference TRBV5-6 and TRBJ1-6): DAGVTQSPTHLIKTRGQQVTLRCSPKSGHDTVSWYQQALGQGPQFIFQYYEEEERQRGNFPDRFSGHQFPNYSSELNVNALLLGDSALYLCASSIRDRGHSPLHFGNGTRLTVT.

The sample holds one count of this clone. The chain carries TRBV27 and TRBJ2-1, with TRBD2 as a possible D gene (6 bases). CDR1 is MNHEY and CDR2 is SMNVEV in the germline V gene (reference sequence). Deletions cut 6 bases from V and 3 bases from J, with 15 bases between. This CDR3 comprises 15 residues. The DNA for the CDR3 is TGTGCCAGCAGCCTTAAGCAGGGACTCTACAATGAGCAGTTCTTC. Amino acid sequence: CASSLKQGLYNEQFF.

The chain uses TRBV10-3 and TRBJ2-7; D possibly corresponds to TRBD2 (6 bases). CDR1 is ENHRY, CDR2 SYGVKD, per germline. With 0 bases removed from V and 0 bases from J, the gap between germline ends came to 12 bases. The CDR3 length is 16 residues. The CDR3 sequence: CAISESLGTFSYEQYF. As DNA, the CDR3 is TGTGCCATCAGTGAGTCGTTAGGGACTTTCTCCTACGAGCAGTACTTC.

The chain uses TRBV7-2 and TRBJ2-2, with 8 bases lining up with TRBD2. Trimming removed 6 bases from V and 3 bases from J; junction bases left unmatched: 3. CDR1 and CDR2 from the germline V gene are SGHTA and FQGNSA. The length of the CDR3 is 14 residues. The CDR3: CASRSGSHTGELFF. The CDR3 coding sequence is TGTGCCAGCAGAAGCGGGAGCCACACCGGGGAGCTGTTTTTT.

This rearrangement joins TRBV2 to TRBJ2-2, with 7 bases identical to TRBD1. Germline trimming cut 10 bases from V and 2 bases from J; bases unmatched to any gene: 13. The germline CDR1 and CDR2 sequences are SNHLY and FYNNEI. The CDR3 covers 16 residues. DNA for the CDR3: TGTGCCACCAGAGGGGCCGGGACAGCTAACACCGGGGAGCTGTTTTTT. This encodes CATRGAGTANTGELFF.

Only one count was recorded for this clone. This chain uses TRBV4-3 with TRBJ2-2; D possibly corresponds to TRBD2 (6 bases). The CDR3 is made up of 15 amino acids. Germline-derived CDR1 and CDR2 are LGHNA and YSLEER. The V and J ends lost 2 bases and 3 bases respectively, with 10 bases between them. CDR3 bases: TGCGCCAGCAGCCAACTGGGACTTGACACCGGGGAGCTGTTTTTT. Amino acids: CASSQLGLDTGELFF.

Concerning this clone: The sample contains more than one DNA sequence encoding this CDR3. The chain combines TRBV2 with TRBJ1-1; 7 bases fit TRBD1. CDR3 length equals 14 residues. CDR1 is SNHLY and CDR2 is FYNNEI in the germline V gene. Germline trimming cut 3 bases from V and 2 bases from J; bases unmatched to any gene: 3. Written as DNA, the CDR3 is TGTGCCAGCAGTGAGAACAGGGGTAACACTGAAGCTTTCTTT. This codes for CASSENRGNTEAFF.

This chain joins TRBV28 and TRBJ2-3; no firm D call. The V end lost 8 bases, the J end lost 6 bases, and 24 bases lay between the germline ends. Germline-derived CDR1 and CDR2 are MDHEN and SYDVKM. The CDR3 has 16 amino acids. CDR3 DNA: TGTGCCAGCTGTGACCAGACTCTCCTAAGGTCGGATACGCAGTATTTT. Translating it yields CASCDQTLLRSDTQYF.

In its sample, this clone was seen a few times. The chain carries TRBV15 and TRBJ2-2; D is uncertain. Between the trimmed V and J ends, which lost 0 bases and 6 bases, there was a span of 8 bases. The CDR3 contains 14 residues. CDR1 LNHNV and CDR2 YYDKDF come from the germline V gene (reference sequence). The chain's CDR3 is CATSRESRAGELFF. For the CDR3, the DNA is TGTGCCACCAGCAGAGAATCTCGGGCCGGGGAGCTGTTTTTT.

The DNA of the CDR3 is TGTGCCAGCAGTGAAGGATTCGGGGGGTCTTACTATGGCTACACCTTC. This encodes CASSEGFGGSYYGYTF. This chain links TRBV6-1 with TRBJ1-2, with a possible D match to TRBD1 (5 bases). Germline assignment: CDR1 MNHNS and CDR2 SASEGT. The CDR3 has 16 amino acids. V gave up 1 base and J gave up 3 bases, with 15 bases separating them.

This clone was counted a single time. The chain carries TRBV5-4 and TRBJ1-3, with 10 nucleotides matching TRBD1. Losses at the gene ends were 4 bases for V and 2 bases for J; bases not matched to a gene: 0. Germline lookup yields CDR1 SGHNT and CDR2 YYREEE (reference sequence). CDR3 length: 14 residues. For the CDR3, the DNA is TGTGCCAGCAGCGGGACAGGGGCTGGAAACACCATATATTTT. Translation gives CASSGTGAGNTIYF. Drawing the rest from reference TRBV5-4 and TRBJ1-3, the complete variable domain is ETGVTQSPTHLIKTRGQQVTLRCSSQSGHNTVSWYQQALGQGPQFIFQYYREEENGRGNFPPRFSGLQFPNYSSELNVNALELDDSALYLCASSGTGAGNTIYFGEGSWLTVV.

This sequence joins TRBV2 and TRBJ2-7, with 11 bases identical to TRBD2. The CDR3 sequence is 13 residues long. Germline V gene data show CDR1 as SNHLY and CDR2 as FYNNEI. After removal of 11 bases from V and 2 bases from J, the junction contained 5 bases not matched to a gene. In nucleotides, the CDR3 is TGTGCCGGCGGGACTAGCGGTACCTACGAGCAGTACTTC. Translating gives CAGGTSGTYEQYF.